This T cell receptor beta chain was documented in a study of patients and donors after allogeneic stem cell transplantation. This CDR3 has 15 amino acids. V trimming: 2 bases; J trimming: 10 bases; junction bases outside the gene matches: 13. Germline CDR1 MNHEY, CDR2 SVGEGT. TCRdb re-called the RT-PCR reads with MiXCR, one entry per CDR3 protein. Of about 230,000 distinct CDR3 sequences detected, over 12% appear once; the ten largest clones hold 9.5% to 13%. The TCR was taken from a human donor who was either an allogeneic HSCT recipient or a stem cell or donor lymphocyte infusion donor (not recorded which). It is not recorded whose cells these are; they may come from a transplant donor. The chain couples TRBV6-2 or TRBV6-3 to TRBJ1-1, with TRBD1 matching 7 bases. Source material: blood, either unsorted or a sorted T cell fraction (not recorded which). The CDR3 sequence: CASSYQGGRGEGAFF. In DNA form, the CDR3 reads TGTGCCAGCAGTTACCAGGGGGGCAGGGGCGAGGGAGCTTTCTTT.